The entry below gives a single T cell receptor (beta chain) sequence along with its context. The data derive from a study of T cell responses to AZD1222 COVID-19 vaccine. Study-wide context: Second-dose groups at about 4 or about 12 weeks were pooled.

Sequenced by immunoSEQ multiplex PCR; TCRdb stores in-frame clones only, minus some. The table has some 120,000 clones, about 90% seen once. V shed 6 bases and J 7 bases; nucleotides not matched to a gene: 12. Germline CDR1 ENHRY, CDR2 SYGVKD. CDR3 length equals 15 residues. The sample here was peripheral blood, taken on day 0 of AZD1222 vaccination. This receptor was identified in an adult in good health. The chain is built from TRBV10-3 and TRBJ1-1; 9 bases map to TRBD1. The CDR3 sequence: CAIRGQGIGKNEAFF. In DNA form, the CDR3 reads TGTGCCATCAGGGGACAGGGCATCGGGAAGAATGAAGCTTTCTTT.